The entry that follows covers one T cell receptor beta chain sequence. This sample is part of a study of control samples from healthy donors and cancer patients. Germline CDR1 is SGHTS and CDR2 is YDEGEE. Trimming removed 5 bases at V and 4 bases at J, with 16 bases between. CDR3 length equals 14 residues. The repertoire was sequenced with immunoSEQ multiplex PCR; TCRdb's copy has only in-frame clones and lacks some. The sample table sets out about 190,000 clones. The rearrangement joins TRBV5-8 to TRBJ2-7; perhaps TRBD1 as D (6 bases). This TCR derives from a young woman in good health. The sequenced sample consisted of blood. CDR3 region: CASRKLTQGYEQYF. In DNA form, the CDR3 reads TGTGCCAGCAGAAAACTCACACAGGGTTACGAGCAGTACTTC.